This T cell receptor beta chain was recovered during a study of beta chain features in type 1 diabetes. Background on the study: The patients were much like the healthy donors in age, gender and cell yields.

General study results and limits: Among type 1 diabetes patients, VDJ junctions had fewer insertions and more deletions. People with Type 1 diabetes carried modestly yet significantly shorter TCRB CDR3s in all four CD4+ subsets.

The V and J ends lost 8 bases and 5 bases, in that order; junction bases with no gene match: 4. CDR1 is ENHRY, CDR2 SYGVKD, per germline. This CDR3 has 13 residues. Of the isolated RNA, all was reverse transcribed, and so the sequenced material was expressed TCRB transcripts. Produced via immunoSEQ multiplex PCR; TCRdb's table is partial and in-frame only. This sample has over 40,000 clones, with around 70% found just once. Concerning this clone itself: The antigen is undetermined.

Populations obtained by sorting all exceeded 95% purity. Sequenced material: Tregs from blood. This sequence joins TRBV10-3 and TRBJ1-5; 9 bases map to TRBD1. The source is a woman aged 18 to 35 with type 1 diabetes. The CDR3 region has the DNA TGTGCCATCCGGGACAGGGTGGATCAGCCCCAGCATTTT. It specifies CAIRDRVDQPQHF.